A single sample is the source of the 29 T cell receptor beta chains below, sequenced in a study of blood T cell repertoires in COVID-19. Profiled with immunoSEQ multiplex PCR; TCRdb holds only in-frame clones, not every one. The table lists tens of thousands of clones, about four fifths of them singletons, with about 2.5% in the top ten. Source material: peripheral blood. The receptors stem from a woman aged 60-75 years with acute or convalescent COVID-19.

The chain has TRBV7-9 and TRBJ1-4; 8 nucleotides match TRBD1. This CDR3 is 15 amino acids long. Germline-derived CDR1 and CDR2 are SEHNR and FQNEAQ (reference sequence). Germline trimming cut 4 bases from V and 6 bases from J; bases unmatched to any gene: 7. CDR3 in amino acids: CASSSDRVEYEKLFF. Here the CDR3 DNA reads TGTGCCAGCAGCTCGGACAGGGTCGAATATGAAAAACTGTTTTTT.

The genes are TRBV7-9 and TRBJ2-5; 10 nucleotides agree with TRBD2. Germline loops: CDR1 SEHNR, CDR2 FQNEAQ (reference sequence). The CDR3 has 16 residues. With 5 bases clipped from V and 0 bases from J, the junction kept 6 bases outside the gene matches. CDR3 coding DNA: TGTGCCAGCAGCCGTAGCGGGGGGAAGTACCAAGAGACCCAGTACTTC. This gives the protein CASSRSGGKYQETQYF.

This CDR3 is CASSLTGGVKNTEAFF. In DNA form, the CDR3 reads TGCGCCAGCAGCTTAACAGGGGGCGTAAAAAACACTGAAGCTTTCTTT. The V call is TRBV5-1, the J call TRBJ1-1; 9 nucleotides agree with TRBD1. The germline V gene has CDR1 SGHRS and CDR2 YFSETQ. J lost 2 bases, V lost 2 bases, and 7 bases had no gene match. This CDR3 contains 16 residues.

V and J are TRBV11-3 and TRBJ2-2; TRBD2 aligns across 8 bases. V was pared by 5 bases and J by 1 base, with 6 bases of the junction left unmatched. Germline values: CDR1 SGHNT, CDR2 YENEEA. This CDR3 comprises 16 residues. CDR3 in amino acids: CASSPGGGLNTGELFF. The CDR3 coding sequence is TGTGCCAGCAGCCCCGGGGGGGGACTGAACACCGGGGAGCTGTTTTTT.

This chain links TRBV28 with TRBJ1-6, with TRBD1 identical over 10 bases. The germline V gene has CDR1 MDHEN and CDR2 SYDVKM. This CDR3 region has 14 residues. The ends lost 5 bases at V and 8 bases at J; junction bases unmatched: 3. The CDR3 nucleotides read TGTGCCAGCAGTCCGGGGACAGGGGATTCACCCCTCCACTTT. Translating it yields CASSPGTGDSPLHF.

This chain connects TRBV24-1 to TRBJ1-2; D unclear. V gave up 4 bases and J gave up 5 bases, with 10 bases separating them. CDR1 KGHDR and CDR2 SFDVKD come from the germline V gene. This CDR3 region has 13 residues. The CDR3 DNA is TGTGCCACCAGTGACGGGGATGGATATGGCTACACCTTC. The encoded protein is CATSDGDGYGYTF.

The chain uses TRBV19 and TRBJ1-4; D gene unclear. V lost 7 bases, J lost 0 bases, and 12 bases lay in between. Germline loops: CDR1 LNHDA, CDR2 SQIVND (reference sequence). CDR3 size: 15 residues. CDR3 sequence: CASISTRATNEKLFF. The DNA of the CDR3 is TGTGCCAGTATCTCTACGAGGGCAACTAATGAAAAACTGTTTTTT.

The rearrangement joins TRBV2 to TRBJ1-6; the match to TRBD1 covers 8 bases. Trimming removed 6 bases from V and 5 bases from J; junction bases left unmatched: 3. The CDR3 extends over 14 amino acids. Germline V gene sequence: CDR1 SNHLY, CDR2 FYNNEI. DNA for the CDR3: TGTGCCAGCAGGACAGGGGCCGATAATTCACCCCTCCACTTT. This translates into CASRTGADNSPLHF. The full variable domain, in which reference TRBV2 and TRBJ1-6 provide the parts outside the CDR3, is EPEVTQTPSHQVTQMGQEVILRCVPISNHLYFYWYRQILGQKVEFLVSFYNNEISEKSEIFDDQFSVERPDGSNFTLKIRSTKLEDSAMYFCASRTGADNSPLHFGNGTRLTVT.

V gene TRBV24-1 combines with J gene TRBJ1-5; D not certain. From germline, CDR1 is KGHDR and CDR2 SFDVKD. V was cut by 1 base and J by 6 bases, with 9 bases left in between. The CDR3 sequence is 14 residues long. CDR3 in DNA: TGTGCCACCAGTGATTTTTCGGGAAGTCAGCCCCAGCATTTT. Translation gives CATSDFSGSQPQHF.

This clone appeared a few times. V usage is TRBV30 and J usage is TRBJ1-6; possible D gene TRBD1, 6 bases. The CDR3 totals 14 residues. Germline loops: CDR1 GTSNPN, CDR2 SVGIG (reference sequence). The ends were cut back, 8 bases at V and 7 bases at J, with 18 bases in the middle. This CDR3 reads CATGQPLKNSPLHF. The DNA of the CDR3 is TGTGCCACGGGACAACCGCTTAAAAATTCACCCCTCCACTTT.

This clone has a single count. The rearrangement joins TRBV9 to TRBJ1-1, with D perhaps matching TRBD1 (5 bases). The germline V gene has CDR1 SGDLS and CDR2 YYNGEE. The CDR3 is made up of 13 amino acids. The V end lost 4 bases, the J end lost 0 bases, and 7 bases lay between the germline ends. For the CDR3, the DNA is TGTGCCAGCAGCTCCAGGGTGAACACTGAAGCTTTCTTT. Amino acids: CASSSRVNTEAFF. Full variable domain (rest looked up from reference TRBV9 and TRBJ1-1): DSGVTQTPKHLITATGQRVTLRCSPRSGDLSVYWYQQSLDQGLQFLIQYYNGEERAKGNILERFSAQQFPDLHSELNLSSLELGDSALYFCASSSRVNTEAFFGQGTRLTVV.

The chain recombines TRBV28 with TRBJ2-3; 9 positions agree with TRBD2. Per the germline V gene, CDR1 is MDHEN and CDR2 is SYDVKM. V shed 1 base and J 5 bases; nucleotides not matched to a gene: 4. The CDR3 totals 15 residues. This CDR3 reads CASSLLAGGQDTQYF. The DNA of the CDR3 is TGTGCCAGCAGTTTATTGGCGGGGGGGCAAGATACGCAGTATTTT.

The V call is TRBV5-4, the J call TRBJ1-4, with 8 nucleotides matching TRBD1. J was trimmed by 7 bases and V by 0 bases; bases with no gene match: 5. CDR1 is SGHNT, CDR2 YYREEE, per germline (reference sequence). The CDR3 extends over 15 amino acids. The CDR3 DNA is TGTGCCAGCAGCTTGGATCCAGGGGGCGTTGAAAAACTGTTTTTT. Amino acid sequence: CASSLDPGGVEKLFF.

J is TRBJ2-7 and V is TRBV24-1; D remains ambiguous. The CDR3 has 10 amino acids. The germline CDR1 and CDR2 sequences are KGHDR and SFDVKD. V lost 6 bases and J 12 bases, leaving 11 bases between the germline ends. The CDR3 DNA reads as TGTGCCACCAGTTTGAGGTTAGGGTACTTC. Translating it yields CATSLRLGYF.

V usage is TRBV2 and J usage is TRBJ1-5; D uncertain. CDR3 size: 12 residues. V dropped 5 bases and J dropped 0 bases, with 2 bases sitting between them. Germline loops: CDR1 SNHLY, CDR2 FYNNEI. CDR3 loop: CASSYSNQPQHF. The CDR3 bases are TGTGCCAGCAGTTATAGCAATCAGCCCCAGCATTTT.

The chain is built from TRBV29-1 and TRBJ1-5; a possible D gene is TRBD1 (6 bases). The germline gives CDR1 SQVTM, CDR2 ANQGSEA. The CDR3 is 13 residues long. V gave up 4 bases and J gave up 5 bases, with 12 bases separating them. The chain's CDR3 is CSVASGEHQPQHF. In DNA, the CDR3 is TGCAGCGTTGCCTCAGGGGAACATCAGCCCCAGCATTTT.

The CDR3 region has the DNA TGTGCCAGCAGCTTAGCGACTAGCGGGAGGGCCAACGAGCAGTACTTC. Its protein product is CASSLATSGRANEQYF. The chain carries TRBV7-8 and TRBJ2-7; TRBD2 agrees at 14 bases. Germline loops: CDR1 SGHVS, CDR2 FQNEAQ. The V and J ends lost 0 bases and 5 bases, in that order; junction bases with no gene match: 3. The CDR3 is made up of 16 amino acids.

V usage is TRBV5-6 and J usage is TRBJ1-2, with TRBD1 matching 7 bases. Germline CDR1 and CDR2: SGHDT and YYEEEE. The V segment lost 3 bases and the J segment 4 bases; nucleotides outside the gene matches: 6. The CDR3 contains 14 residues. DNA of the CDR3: TGTGCCAGCAGCTGGATGGACAGGTCCTATGGCTACACCTTC. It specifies CASSWMDRSYGYTF.

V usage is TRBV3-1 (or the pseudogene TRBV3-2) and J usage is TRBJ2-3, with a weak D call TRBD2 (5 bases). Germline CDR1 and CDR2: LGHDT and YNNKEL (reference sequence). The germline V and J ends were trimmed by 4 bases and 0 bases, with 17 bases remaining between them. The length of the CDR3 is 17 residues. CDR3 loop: CASSPDTRTASTDTQYF. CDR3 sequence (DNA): TGTGCCAGCAGCCCCGACACGAGGACTGCTAGCACAGATACGCAGTATTTT.

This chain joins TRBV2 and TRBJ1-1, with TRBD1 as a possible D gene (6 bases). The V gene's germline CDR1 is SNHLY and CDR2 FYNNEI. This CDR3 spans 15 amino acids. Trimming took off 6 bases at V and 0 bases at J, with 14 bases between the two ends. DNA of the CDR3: TGTGCCAGCAGAGGGGGGGTCCCCATGAACACTGAAGCTTTCTTT. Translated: CASRGGVPMNTEAFF.

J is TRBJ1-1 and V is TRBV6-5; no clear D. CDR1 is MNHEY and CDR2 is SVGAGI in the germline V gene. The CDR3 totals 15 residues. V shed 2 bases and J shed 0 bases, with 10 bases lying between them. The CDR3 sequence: CASSYPFRMNTEAFF. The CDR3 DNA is TGTGCCAGCAGTTACCCTTTCAGGATGAACACTGAAGCTTTCTTT.

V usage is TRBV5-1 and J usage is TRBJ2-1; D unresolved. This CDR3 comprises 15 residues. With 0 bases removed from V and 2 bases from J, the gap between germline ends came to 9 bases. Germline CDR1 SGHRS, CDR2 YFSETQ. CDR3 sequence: CASSLVTGPYNEQFF. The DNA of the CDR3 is TGCGCCAGCAGCTTGGTTACGGGTCCCTACAATGAGCAGTTCTTC.

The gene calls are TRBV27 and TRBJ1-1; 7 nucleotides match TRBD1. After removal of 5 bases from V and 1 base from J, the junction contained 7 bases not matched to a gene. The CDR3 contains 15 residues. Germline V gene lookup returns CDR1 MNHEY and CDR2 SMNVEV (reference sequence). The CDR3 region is CASSAYRGPNTEAFF. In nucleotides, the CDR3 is TGTGCCAGCAGTGCCTACAGGGGCCCGAACACTGAAGCTTTCTTT.

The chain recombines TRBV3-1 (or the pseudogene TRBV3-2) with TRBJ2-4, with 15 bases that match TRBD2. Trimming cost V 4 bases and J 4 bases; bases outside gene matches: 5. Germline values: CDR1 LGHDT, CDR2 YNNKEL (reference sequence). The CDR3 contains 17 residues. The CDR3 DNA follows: TGTGCCAGCAGCCCATCGGGACTAGCGGGGGGAAAAAACATTCAGTACTTC. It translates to CASSPSGLAGGKNIQYF.

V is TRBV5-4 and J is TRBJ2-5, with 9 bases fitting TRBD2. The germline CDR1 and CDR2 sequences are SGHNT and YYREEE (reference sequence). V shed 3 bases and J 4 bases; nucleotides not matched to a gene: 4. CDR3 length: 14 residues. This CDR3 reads CASSSGGLAETQYF. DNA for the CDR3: TGTGCCAGCAGCTCGGGGGGACTAGCAGAGACCCAGTACTTC.

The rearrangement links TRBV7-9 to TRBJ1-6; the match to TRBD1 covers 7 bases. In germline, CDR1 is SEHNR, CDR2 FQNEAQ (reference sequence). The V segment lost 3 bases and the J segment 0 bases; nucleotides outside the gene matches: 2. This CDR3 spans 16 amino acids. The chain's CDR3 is CASSFSGGSYNSPLHF. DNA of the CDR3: TGTGCCAGCAGCTTCTCAGGGGGCTCCTATAATTCACCCCTCCACTTT.

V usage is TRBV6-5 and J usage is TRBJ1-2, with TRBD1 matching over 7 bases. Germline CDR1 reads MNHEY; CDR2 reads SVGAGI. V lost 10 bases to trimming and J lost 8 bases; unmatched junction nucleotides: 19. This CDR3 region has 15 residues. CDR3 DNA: TGTGCCACACTAACAGGGGCCCTGCACAACTTCGGCTACACCTTC. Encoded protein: CATLTGALHNFGYTF.

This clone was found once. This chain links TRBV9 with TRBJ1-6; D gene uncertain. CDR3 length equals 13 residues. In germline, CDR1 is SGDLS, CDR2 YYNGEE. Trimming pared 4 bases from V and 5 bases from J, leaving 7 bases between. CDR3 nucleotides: TGTGCCAGCAGCTTGACTAATAATTCACCCCTCCACTTT. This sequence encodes CASSLTNNSPLHF. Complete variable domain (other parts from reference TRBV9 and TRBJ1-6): DSGVTQTPKHLITATGQRVTLRCSPRSGDLSVYWYQQSLDQGLQFLIQYYNGEERAKGNILERFSAQQFPDLHSELNLSSLELGDSALYFCASSLTNNSPLHFGNGTRLTVT.

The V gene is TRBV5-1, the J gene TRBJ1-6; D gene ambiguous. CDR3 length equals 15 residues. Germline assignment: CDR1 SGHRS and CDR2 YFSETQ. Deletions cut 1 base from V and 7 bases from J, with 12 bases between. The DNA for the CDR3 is TGCGCCAGCAGCTTGACGGCGTCGGGGAATTCACCCCTCCACTTT. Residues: CASSLTASGNSPLHF.